The following is a T cell receptor beta chain sequence with its context. The source of the sample is a study of CD8 T cells in Susac syndrome. Sequencing of TCR beta was undertaken in CD8+ and CD4+ T cells derived from blood. It was treatment-naive patients with stable or active relapsing-remitting disease who made up the multiple sclerosis controls. In contrast to the negatively isolated CD8+ and CD4+ T cells, TEMRA cells were FACS-enriched. This CDR3 spans 15 amino acids. Between the trimmed V and J ends, which lost 5 bases and 4 bases, there was a span of 18 bases. From germline, CDR1 is SGHRS and CDR2 YFSETQ. Random hexamers served to reverse transcribe roughly 0.5 to 1 ug RNA. TCRdb reanalysed the immunoSEQ multiplex PCR reads using MiXCR and keeps one entry per CDR3 protein. The sample includes approximately 200,000 distinct CDR3 sequences, approximately 96% of them seen just once.

The TCR originated in a human donor with multiple sclerosis. V is TRBV5-1 and J is TRBJ1-1; tentatively, D is TRBD1 (5 bases). The specimen sequenced was CD4+ T cells from PBMCs. Here the CDR3 reads CASRGLMGPSTEAFF. CDR3 in DNA: TGCGCCAGCAGGGGCCTTATGGGGCCCAGCACTGAAGCTTTCTTT.